The clone carrying this T cell receptor (beta chain) was seen a few times. Antigen: not known. Each TCR beta cDNA library carried unique molecular identifiers. A single record per CDR3 protein comes from TCRdb applying MiXCR to the PCR reads. The sample has approximately 770,000 distinct CDR3 sequences; more than 45% are singletons. This entry is derived from a study of post-analysis software for immune sequencing data. Regarding the study as a whole: TRBV5-6, TRBV5-1 and TRBV20-1 were among several TRBV segments more frequent in patients than controls.

In germline, CDR1 is SGHTA, CDR2 FQGNSA. V was clipped by 1 base and J by 8 bases, with 18 bases between them. The CDR3 has 16 residues. Sequences were obtained from blood. The chain recombines TRBV7-2 with TRBJ2-1; a possible D gene is TRBD2 (6 bases). This TCR came from a girl aged 5-17 years with multiple sclerosis. The CDR3 reads CASSLGGERREDEQFF. The CDR3 nucleotides are TGTGCCAGCAGCTTAGGGGGGGAGCGGCGCGAGGATGAGCAGTTCTTC.